This T cell receptor (beta chain) stems from a study of graft-versus-host responses after intestinal transplantation. Study as a whole: All of the recipients had induction that used anti-thymocyte globulin, then tacrolimus and steroids for about 3 years. Whole-study findings and limits: Early after transplant, HvG clones declined as circulating GvH clones peaked. High graft-versus-host to host-versus-graft T cell clonal ratios marked allografts of patients with graft-donor macrochimerism. In recipient marrow, GvH clones were found, and some appeared first in ileum or blood.

Note on this clone: Its target is unknown.

Profiled with immunoSEQ multiplex PCR; TCRdb holds only in-frame clones, not every one. This sample has over 75,000 clones; about 85% occur once, and the top ten carry approximately 0.28%. The germline V gene has CDR1 SEHNR and CDR2 FQNEAQ (reference sequence). This CDR3 is 15 amino acids long. The V end was cut by 4 bases, the J end by 5 bases, with 18 bases between. The J gene is TRBJ2-7, the V gene TRBV7-9, with a weak D call TRBD2 (7 bases). The receptor's source is a human donor who was the organ donor for an intestinal transplant. Sequencing was performed on unstimulated CD4+ T cells sorted from spleen or lymph node cells, taken before transplant. Here the CDR3 DNA reads TGTGCCAGCAGCTCAGGGGACGGGAGGACCGACGAGCAGTACTTC. Its protein product is CASSSGDGRTDEQYF. The full variable domain, in which reference TRBV7-9 and TRBJ2-7 provide the parts outside the CDR3, is DTGVSQNPRHKITKRGQNVTFRCDPISEHNRLYWYRQTLGQGPEFLTYFQNEAQLEKSRLLSDRFSAERPKGSFSTLEIQRTEQGDSAMYLCASSSGDGRTDEQYFGPGTRLTVT.